This is a list of T cell receptor beta chains from one sample in a study of T cells in Graves' hyperthyroidism and ophthalmopathy. TCRdb independently ran MiXCR on the multiplex PCR reads; one entry per CDR3 protein. In the table there are hundreds of thousands of distinct CDR3 sequences, approximately 36% of which are singletons. The source material was blood. All receptors derive from a woman aged 40-49 years with Graves' hyperthyroidism. Both conserved end residues are part of each CDR3. Each record gives: J gene, D gene, V gene, clone size, CDR3 DNA, CDR3 protein. A D gene is named only where the DNA matches it firmly. Part of the rows lack a size; the others show once, few, many or a class for expanded clones.

J: TRBJ1-2; D: NA; V: TRBV7-2; size: many; DNA: TGTGCCAGCAGCTTAGAGCTAGGACAGACCTATGGCTACACCTTC; CDR3: CASSLELGQTYGYTF
J: TRBJ2-2; D: NA; V: TRBV6-5; size: NA; DNA: TGTGCCAGCAGTTCCGCCAGAGACACCGGGGAGCTGTTTTTT; CDR3: CASSSARDTGELFF
J: TRBJ1-2; D: NA; V: TRBV9; size: NA; DNA: TGTGCCAGCAGCGCCTATGGGGGCCGCTATGGCTACACCTTC; CDR3: CASSAYGGRYGYTF
J: TRBJ1-1; D: TRBD1; V: TRBV10-1; size: few; DNA: TGCGCCAGCAGCTACGGGACAGGGGGTTCTCCTGAAGCTTTCTTT; CDR3: CASSYGTGGSPEAFF
J: TRBJ2-5; D: NA; V: TRBV14; size: many; DNA: TGTGCCAGCAGCCAGGACTCAGGGACATCAGAGACCCAGTACTTC; CDR3: CASSQDSGTSETQYF
J: TRBJ2-7; D: TRBD2; V: TRBV25-1; size: NA; DNA: TGTGCCAGCAGTGAGCGACTAGCGGGAGGGCCTGACGAGCAGTACTTC; CDR3: CASSERLAGGPDEQYF
J: TRBJ2-5; D: NA; V: TRBV24-1; size: few; DNA: TGTGCCACCAGTGACCACGTAGTGGAGACCCAGTACTTC; CDR3: CATSDHVVETQYF
J: TRBJ1-4; D: NA; V: TRBV20-1; size: NA; DNA: TGCAGTGCCGGGGTTGGTGAAAAACTGTTTTTT; CDR3: CSAGVGEKLFF
J: TRBJ1-3; D: NA; V: TRBV19; size: few; DNA: TGTGCCAGTAGCTGGGGTATGTCGAACACCATATATTTT; CDR3: CASSWGMSNTIYF
J: TRBJ2-7; D: TRBD2; V: TRBV9; size: NA; DNA: TGTGCCAGCAGCGTAGTGCGGGAGGGCCTAGGCGAGCAGTACTTC; CDR3: CASSVVREGLGEQYF